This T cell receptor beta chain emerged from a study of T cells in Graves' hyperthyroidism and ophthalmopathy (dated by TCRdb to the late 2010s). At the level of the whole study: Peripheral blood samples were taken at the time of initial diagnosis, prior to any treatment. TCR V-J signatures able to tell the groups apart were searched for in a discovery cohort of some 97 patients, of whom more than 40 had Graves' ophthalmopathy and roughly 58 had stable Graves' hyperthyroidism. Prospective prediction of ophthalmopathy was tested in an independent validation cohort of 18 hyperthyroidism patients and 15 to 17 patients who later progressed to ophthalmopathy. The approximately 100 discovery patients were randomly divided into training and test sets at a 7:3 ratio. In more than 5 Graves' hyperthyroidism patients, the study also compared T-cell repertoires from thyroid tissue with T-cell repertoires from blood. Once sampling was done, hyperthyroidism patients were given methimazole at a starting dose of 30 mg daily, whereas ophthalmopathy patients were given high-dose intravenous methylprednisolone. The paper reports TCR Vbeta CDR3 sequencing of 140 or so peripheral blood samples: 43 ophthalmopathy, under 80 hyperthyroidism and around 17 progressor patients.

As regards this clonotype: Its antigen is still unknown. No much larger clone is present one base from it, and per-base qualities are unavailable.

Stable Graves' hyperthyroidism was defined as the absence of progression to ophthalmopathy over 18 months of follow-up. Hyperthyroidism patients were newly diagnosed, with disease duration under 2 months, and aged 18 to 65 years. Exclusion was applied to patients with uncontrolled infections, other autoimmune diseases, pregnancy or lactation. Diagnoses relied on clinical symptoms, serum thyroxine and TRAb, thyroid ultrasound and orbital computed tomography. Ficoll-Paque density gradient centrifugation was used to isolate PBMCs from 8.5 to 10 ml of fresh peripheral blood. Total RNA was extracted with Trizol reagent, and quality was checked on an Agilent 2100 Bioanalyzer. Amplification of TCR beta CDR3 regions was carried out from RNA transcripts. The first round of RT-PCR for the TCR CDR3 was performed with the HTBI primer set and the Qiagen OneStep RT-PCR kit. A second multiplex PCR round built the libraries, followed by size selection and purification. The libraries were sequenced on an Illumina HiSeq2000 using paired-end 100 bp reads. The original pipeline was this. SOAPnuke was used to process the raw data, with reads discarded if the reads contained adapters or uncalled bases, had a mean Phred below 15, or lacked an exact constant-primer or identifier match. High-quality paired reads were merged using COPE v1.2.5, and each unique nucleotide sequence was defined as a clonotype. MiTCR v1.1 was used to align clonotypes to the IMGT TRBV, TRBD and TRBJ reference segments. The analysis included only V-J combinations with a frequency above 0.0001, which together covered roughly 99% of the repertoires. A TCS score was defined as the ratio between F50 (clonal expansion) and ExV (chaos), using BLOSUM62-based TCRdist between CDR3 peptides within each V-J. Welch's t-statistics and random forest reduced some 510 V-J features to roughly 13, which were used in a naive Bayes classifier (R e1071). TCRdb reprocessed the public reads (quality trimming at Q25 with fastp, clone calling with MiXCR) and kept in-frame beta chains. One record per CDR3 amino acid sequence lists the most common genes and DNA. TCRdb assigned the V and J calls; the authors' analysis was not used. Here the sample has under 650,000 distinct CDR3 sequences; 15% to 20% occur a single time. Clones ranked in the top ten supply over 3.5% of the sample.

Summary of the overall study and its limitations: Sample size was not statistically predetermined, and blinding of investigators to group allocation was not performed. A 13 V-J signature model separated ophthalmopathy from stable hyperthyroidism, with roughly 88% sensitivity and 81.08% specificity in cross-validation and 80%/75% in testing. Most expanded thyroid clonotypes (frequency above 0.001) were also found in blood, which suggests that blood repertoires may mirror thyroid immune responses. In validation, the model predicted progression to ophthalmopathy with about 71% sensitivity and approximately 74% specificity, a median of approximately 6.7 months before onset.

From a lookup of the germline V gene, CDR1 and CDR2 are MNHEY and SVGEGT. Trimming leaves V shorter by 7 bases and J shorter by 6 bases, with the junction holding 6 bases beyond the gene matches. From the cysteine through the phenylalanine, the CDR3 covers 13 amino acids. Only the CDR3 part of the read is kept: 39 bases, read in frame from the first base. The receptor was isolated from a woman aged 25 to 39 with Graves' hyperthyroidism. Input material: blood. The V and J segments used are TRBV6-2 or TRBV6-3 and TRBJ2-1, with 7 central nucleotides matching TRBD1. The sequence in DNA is TGTGCCAGCAAAGAGACAGGGAGCAATGAGCAGTTCTTC. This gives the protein CASKETGSNEQFF.